This T cell receptor (beta chain) was observed in a study of shared clonotypes between healthy human individuals. CD45RO-negative, CCR7-positively selected cells formed the naive CD8 fraction, excluding terminally differentiated effector memory CD45RA+ cells. The CDR3 runs to 15 residues. The germline V and J ends were trimmed by 4 bases and 0 bases, with 13 bases remaining between them. Germline CDR1 and CDR2: LNHDA and SQIVND (reference sequence). Clones were sequenced by immunoSEQ multiplex PCR, and TCRdb holds only the in-frame ones, with some missing. The sample includes 1.5 million to 2.5 million clones, about 95% of them seen just once. About this clone: The antigen remains undetermined.

The study, taken as a whole, reports: Collection of samples was limited to blood; tissue repertoires likely differ.

J is TRBJ2-7 and V is TRBV19, with D perhaps TRBD2 (5 bases). The clonotype was recovered from a young man in good health. The sequencing sample was made of naive CD8+ T cells sorted from blood. DNA for the CDR3: TGTGCCAGTAGTACGAGGGTGACTTTCTCCTACGAGCAGTACTTC. Translation: CASSTRVTFSYEQYF.